The sequence of this TCR beta chain was determined in a study of blood T cell repertoires in COVID-19. In the study overall: Acute and convalescent COVID-19 specimens originated in the United States, Italy and Spain.

The sample holds one count of this clone. Per the germline V gene, CDR1 is MGHRA and CDR2 is YSYEKL. V was pared by 0 bases and J by 4 bases, with 9 bases between. The CDR3 totals 14 residues. Study processing details: From reference gene primer amplification, estimates of nucleated cell counts were derived. Here immunoSEQ multiplex PCR was the method, and the copy in TCRdb shows in-frame clones only, minus some. The V and J calls and clone size are taken from that table; D and trimming were inferred from the DNA. Of approximately 300,000 clones in the sample, 80% to 90% were seen once. Sequenced input: peripheral blood. The gene calls are TRBV4-1 and TRBJ2-5; weak D call: TRBD2 (6 bases). This TCR derives from a man in his late teens or twenties who had recovered from COVID-19. The chain's CDR3 is CASSQERERETQYF. The CDR3 DNA reads as TGCGCCAGCAGCCAAGAGCGGGAACGAGAGACCCAGTACTTC.